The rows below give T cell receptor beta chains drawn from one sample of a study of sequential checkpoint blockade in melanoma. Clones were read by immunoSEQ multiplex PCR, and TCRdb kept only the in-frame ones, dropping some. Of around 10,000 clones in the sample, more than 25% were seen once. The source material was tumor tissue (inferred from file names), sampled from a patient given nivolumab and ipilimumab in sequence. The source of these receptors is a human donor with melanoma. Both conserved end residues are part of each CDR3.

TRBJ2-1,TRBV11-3,CASSFGLATKGQFF
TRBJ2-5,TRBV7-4,CASSLAGVQETQYF
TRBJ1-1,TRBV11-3,CASSSLSQGTEAFF
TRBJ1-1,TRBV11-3,CASSLVPLRTNTEAFF
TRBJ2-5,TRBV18,CASSPMGNQETQYF
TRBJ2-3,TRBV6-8,CASSVDRTKGTDTQYF
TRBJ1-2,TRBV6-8,CASNPHGPGGLRGYTF
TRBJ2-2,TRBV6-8,CASSYTTNTGELFF
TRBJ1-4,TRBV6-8,CASTLGGTVGEKLFF
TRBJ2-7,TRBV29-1,CSVGQGAFEQYF
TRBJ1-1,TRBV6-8,CASSSHPGQGPTEAFF
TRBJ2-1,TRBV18,CASSPPTQGMEDNEQFF
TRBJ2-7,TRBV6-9,CASSDDRGSYEQYF
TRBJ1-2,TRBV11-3,CASSFGRLGYGYTF
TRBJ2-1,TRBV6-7,CASSPGWNEQFF
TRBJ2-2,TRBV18,CASSPQTSGDTGELFF
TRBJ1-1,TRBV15,CATSREGGTPLNTEAFF
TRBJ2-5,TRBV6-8,CAISVSPLQETQYF
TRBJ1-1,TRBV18,CASSGTGVANTEAFF
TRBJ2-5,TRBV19,CASSTDRGETQYF
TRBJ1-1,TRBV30,CAWSAGRWDTEAFF
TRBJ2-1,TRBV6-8,CAIRVGPHGGDNEQFF
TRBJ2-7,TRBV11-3,CASSPRRAGINEQYF
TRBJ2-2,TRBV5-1,CASSLGREAGELFF
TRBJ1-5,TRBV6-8,CASRDTWTGDSNQPQHF
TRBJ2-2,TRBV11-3,CASSLLALNTGELFF
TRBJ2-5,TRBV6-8,CASSPSVSETQYF
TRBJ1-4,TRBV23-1,CASSQLPGQGGPATNEKLFF
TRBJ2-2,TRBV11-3,CASSWESRAGELFF
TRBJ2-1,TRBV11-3,CASSLERGDHTEQFF
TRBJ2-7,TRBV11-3,CASSPAGAGGRDEQYF
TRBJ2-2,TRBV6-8,CASSSDWDTGELFF
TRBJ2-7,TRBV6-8,CATFATGGEQYF
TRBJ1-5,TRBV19,CASSLGWGRDDNQPQHF
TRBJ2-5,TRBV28,CASSSPQGGGETQYF
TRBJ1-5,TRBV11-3,CASSQAGGYNQPQHF
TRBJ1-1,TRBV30,CAWSSGGADTEAFF